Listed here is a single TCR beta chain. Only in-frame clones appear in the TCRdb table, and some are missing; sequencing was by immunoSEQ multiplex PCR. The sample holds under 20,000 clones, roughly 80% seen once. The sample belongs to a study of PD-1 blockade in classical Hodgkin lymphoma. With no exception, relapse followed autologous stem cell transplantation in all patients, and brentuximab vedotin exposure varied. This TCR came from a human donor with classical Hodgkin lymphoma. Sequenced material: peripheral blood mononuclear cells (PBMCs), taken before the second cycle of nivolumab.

CDR3 bases: TGTGCCAGCAGTTTAGACAGCCTCACTAATCAGCCCCAGCATTTT. Amino acids: CASSLDSLTNQPQHF. This sequence joins TRBV27 and TRBJ1-5, with D tentatively TRBD1 (5 bases). CDR3 length: 15 residues. V was trimmed by 2 bases and J by 4 bases, leaving 12 bases between them. CDR1 is MNHEY and CDR2 is SMNVEV in the germline V gene (reference sequence).